These T cell receptor beta chains were read from a single sample in a study of blood T cell repertoires in COVID-19. Some clones are missing from TCRdb's copy, which holds only in-frame ones; the method was immunoSEQ multiplex PCR. The sample holds approximately 36,000 clones, roughly four fifths seen once. The sequenced sample was peripheral blood. The receptors come from a human donor in a cohort sampled during active or convalescent COVID-19. The donor label of this sample is uncertain. Each CDR3 is given with its conserved first and last residue.

v_call: TRBV30
j_call: TRBJ2-7
cdr3_aa: CAWSGGWTGIREQYF

v_call: TRBV19
j_call: TRBJ1-1
cdr3_aa: CASSISNRLRNTEAFF

v_call: TRBV24-1
j_call: TRBJ1-3
cdr3_aa: CATTPGQTIPGNTIYF

v_call: TRBV6-2/TRBV6-3
j_call: TRBJ2-2
cdr3_aa: CASSSLRTRGANTGELFF

v_call: TRBV27
j_call: TRBJ2-2
cdr3_aa: CASSLSRGTSNTGELFF

v_call: TRBV6-4
j_call: TRBJ2-1
cdr3_aa: CASSDPNYNEQFF

v_call: TRBV7-2
j_call: TRBJ2-3
cdr3_aa: CASSSLAGVDTQYF

v_call: TRBV6-6
j_call: TRBJ2-4
cdr3_aa: CASSSDRGNIQYF

v_call: TRBV18
j_call: TRBJ2-1
cdr3_aa: CASSQGLNNEQFF

v_call: TRBV3-1/TRBV3-2
j_call: TRBJ1-1
cdr3_aa: CASSQPRTGVPEAFF

v_call: TRBV12-5
j_call: TRBJ2-5
cdr3_aa: CASGPRGETQYF

v_call: TRBV2
j_call: TRBJ1-3
cdr3_aa: CASRPQGPSGNTIYF

v_call: TRBV2
j_call: TRBJ1-2
cdr3_aa: CASFIFLGGLDGYTF

v_call: TRBV10-3
j_call: TRBJ2-3
cdr3_aa: CATGAGSGYTQYF

v_call: TRBV18
j_call: TRBJ2-1
cdr3_aa: CASSPPDRVPYNEQFF

v_call: TRBV2
j_call: TRBJ1-5
cdr3_aa: CASSARNLYSNQPQHF

v_call: TRBV20-1
j_call: TRBJ2-7
cdr3_aa: CSASNLAGGPFSEQYF

v_call: TRBV3-1/TRBV3-2
j_call: TRBJ2-2
cdr3_aa: CASSLFRLAGEVDTGELFF

v_call: TRBV19
j_call: TRBJ1-4
cdr3_aa: CASSIGAGRELFF